Listed here are 30 T cell receptor beta chains from one sample, sequenced in a study of T cell clones after liver transplantation. Some clones are missing from TCRdb's copy, which holds only in-frame ones; the method was immunoSEQ multiplex PCR. The table records tens of thousands of clones, under 95% of them present only once. Material: CD4+ T cells from blood, obtained before liver transplant. The source is a human donor who received a liver transplant.

This chain links TRBV11-3 with TRBJ2-7; TRBD1 might be the D (6 bases). Germline V gene lookup returns CDR1 SGHNT and CDR2 YENEEA. This CDR3 has 14 residues. The V end lost 5 bases, the J end lost 0 bases, and 11 bases lay between the germline ends. The CDR3 sequence is CASSTGTLSYEQYF. The DNA of the CDR3 is TGTGCCAGCAGCACCGGGACACTCTCCTACGAGCAGTACTTC.

The chain couples TRBV2 to TRBJ1-1; the D is unclear. Germline-derived CDR1 and CDR2 are SNHLY and FYNNEI. V lost 7 bases, J lost 0 bases, and 9 bases lay in between. CDR3 length: 13 amino acids. The CDR3 DNA is TGTGCCAGCAAGAGAGATTTGAACACTGAAGCTTTCTTT. This sequence encodes CASKRDLNTEAFF.

This chain links TRBV6-1 with TRBJ1-5; D not certain. Germline CDR1 reads MNHNS; CDR2 reads SASEGT. Trimming took 1 base from V and 3 from J, leaving 10 bases between them. The CDR3 covers 15 residues. CDR3 sequence: CASSEGGIDNQPQHF. CDR3 bases: TGTGCCAGCAGTGAAGGGGGAATAGACAATCAGCCCCAGCATTTT.

The chain is built from TRBV5-6 and TRBJ2-5; 9 positions match TRBD1. The V gene end was trimmed by 4 bases and the J gene end by 11 bases; junction bases not matched to a gene: 15. The CDR3 has 15 residues. Germline CDR1 is SGHDT and CDR2 is YYEEEE. CDR3 nucleotide sequence: TGTGCCAGCAGCAACGCCGGGACAGGGTCGTTTGAGCAGTACTTC. As protein: CASSNAGTGSFEQYF. Using reference TRBV5-6 and TRBJ2-5 for the parts outside the CDR3, the full variable domain is DAGVTQSPTHLIKTRGQQVTLRCSPKSGHDTVSWYQQALGQGPQFIFQYYEEEERQRGNFPDRFSGHQFPNYSSELNVNALLLGDSALYLCASSNAGTGSFEQYFGPGTRLLVL.

V and J are TRBV2 and TRBJ2-4; D is tentatively TRBD1 or TRBD2 (8 bases each). The V and J ends lost 5 bases and 4 bases respectively, with 27 bases between them. The CDR3 has 19 amino acids. The germline V gene has CDR1 SNHLY and CDR2 FYNNEI. CDR3 DNA sequence: TGTGCCAGCAGTTCAGCTGGACAGGGTTTACGGGAGGGTAAAAACATTCAGTACTTC. Translated: CASSSAGQGLREGKNIQYF.

This CDR3 is CASSPGTRLIPLTTDTQYF. The CDR3 nucleotides read TGTGCCAGCAGCCCCGGCACCCGACTGATCCCCCTTACCACAGATACGCAGTATTTT. V and J are TRBV4-2 and TRBJ2-3; D uncertain. V lost 4 bases to trimming and J lost 2 bases, with 25 bases between them. Per germline, CDR1 LGHNA and CDR2 YNFKEQ. CDR3 length equals 19 residues.

V is TRBV7-2 and J is TRBJ2-2; 7 bases fit TRBD1. CDR3 length: 16 residues. The germline V gene encodes CDR1 SGHTA and CDR2 FQGNSA. The V and J ends lost 0 bases and 0 bases, in that order; junction bases with no gene match: 1. The DNA of the CDR3 is TGTGCCAGCAGCTTAGCCAGGGGGACGAACACCGGGGAGCTGTTTTTT. Translating it yields CASSLARGTNTGELFF. The full variable domain, with the rest looked up from reference TRBV7-2 and TRBJ2-2, is GAGVSQSPSNKVTEKGKDVELRCDPISGHTALYWYRQSLGQGLEFLIYFQGNSAPDKSGLPSDRFSAERTGGSVSTLTIQRTQQEDSAVYLCASSLARGTNTGELFFGEGSRLTVL.

The chain has TRBV28 and TRBJ2-7; TRBD2 aligns across 7 bases. V shed 7 bases and J 5 bases; nucleotides not matched to a gene: 11. The germline V gene encodes CDR1 MDHEN and CDR2 SYDVKM. This CDR3 has 14 amino acids. CDR3 loop: CASKGMGGRDEQYF. The CDR3 DNA follows: TGTGCCAGCAAGGGCATGGGGGGGAGGGACGAGCAGTACTTC.

The rearrangement uses TRBV13 and TRBJ2-7; D is perhaps TRBD2 (5 bases). This CDR3 comprises 13 residues. V was cut by 3 bases and J by 7 bases, with 13 bases left in between. Germline lookup yields CDR1 PRHDT and CDR2 FYEKMQ (reference sequence). The CDR3 region has the DNA TGTGCCAGCAGCTTGCGGGTCCCTGGGGAGCAGTACTTC. Translating it yields CASSLRVPGEQYF.

The rearrangement uses TRBV5-1 and TRBJ1-2; D is undetermined. This CDR3 region has 11 residues. The V end lost 0 bases, the J end lost 8 bases, and 5 bases lay between the germline ends. The V gene's germline CDR1 is SGHRS and CDR2 YFSETQ. In DNA, the CDR3 is TGCGCCAGCAGCTTGGAAGGGGGCTACACCTTC. Its protein is CASSLEGGYTF.

The rearrangement links TRBV7-3 to TRBJ2-7, with 8 positions matching TRBD2. This CDR3 is 14 amino acids long. V gave up 5 bases and J gave up 3 bases; unmatched junction bases: 6. The germline V gene encodes CDR1 SGHTA and CDR2 FQGTGA. The CDR3 loop reads CASSPNSGNYEQYF. The CDR3 DNA sequence: TGTGCCAGCAGCCCAAATAGCGGGAACTACGAGCAGTACTTC.

In DNA form, the CDR3 reads TGTGCCAGCAGCTTATCGGCTAGCGGGGCCTACGAGCAGTACTTC. Protein sequence: CASSLSASGAYEQYF. V is TRBV7-3 and J is TRBJ2-7, with 9 positions matching TRBD2. Germline assignment: CDR1 SGHTA and CDR2 FQGTGA. The CDR3 sequence is 15 residues long. Losses at the gene ends were 2 bases for V and 2 bases for J; bases not matched to a gene: 4.

The rearrangement links TRBV5-1 to TRBJ2-2; 11 nucleotides align to TRBD2. Germline assignment: CDR1 SGHRS and CDR2 YFSETQ. Losses at the gene ends were 0 bases for V and 5 bases for J; bases not matched to a gene: 3. The CDR3 has 16 amino acids. In nucleotides, the CDR3 is TGCGCCAGCAGCTTGGAAGGGACTAGCGGAACCGGGGAGCTGTTTTTT. This encodes CASSLEGTSGTGELFF.

The V gene is TRBV10-1, the J gene TRBJ2-7, with 7 bases that match TRBD1. This CDR3 is 14 amino acids long. Losses at the gene ends were 2 bases for V and 9 bases for J; bases not matched to a gene: 10. Germline-derived CDR1 and CDR2 are WNHNN and SYGVQD (reference sequence). For the CDR3, the DNA is TGCGCCAGCAGTGAGGCAACCACAGGGGAAGCGCAGTACTTC. The encoded protein is CASSEATTGEAQYF.

The CDR3 DNA reads TGTGCCAGCAGTTACCCCCCAGGGGGGGCTCAAAACATTCAGTACTTC. As protein: CASSYPPGGAQNIQYF. This sequence joins TRBV28 and TRBJ2-4, with D perhaps matching TRBD1 or TRBD2 (7 bases each). Germline lookup yields CDR1 MDHEN and CDR2 SYDVKM. The germline V and J ends were trimmed by 4 bases and 5 bases, with 18 bases remaining between them. The CDR3 consists of 16 residues.

This clone was seen ten or more times. The chain is built from TRBV11-3 and TRBJ2-7; 7 bases are a match to TRBD2. Germline CDR1 reads SGHNT; CDR2 reads YENEEA. CDR3 length: 17 residues. V lost 4 bases, J lost 2 bases, and 14 bases stayed unmatched. In DNA, the CDR3 is TGTGCCAGCAGCTCCCGAGGGCAGCGGGGAACCCCCTACGAGCAGTACTTC. It encodes CASSSRGQRGTPYEQYF.

CDR3 residues: CASSERSGSGTDTQYF. In DNA, the CDR3 is TGTGCCAGCAGCGAACGTTCGGGTAGCGGAACAGATACGCAGTATTTT. This chain links TRBV5-4 with TRBJ2-3; D may be TRBD2 (6 bases). V lost 4 bases and J lost 3, with 18 bases in between. The CDR3 length is 16 residues. Germline V gene sequence: CDR1 SGHNT, CDR2 YYREEE (reference sequence).

The rearrangement links TRBV4-2 to TRBJ2-2; 7 nucleotides match TRBD2. Trimming removed 0 bases from V and 0 bases from J; junction bases left unmatched: 10. The CDR3 contains 19 residues. Germline assignment: CDR1 LGHNA and CDR2 YNFKEQ. CDR3 coding DNA: TGTGCCAGCAGCCAAGACCTAGCGGCACAAGTCGCGAACACCGGGGAGCTGTTTTTT. Translated, it gives CASSQDLAAQVANTGELFF.

This clone appeared a few times. The genes are TRBV6-6 and TRBJ1-1; D ambiguous. CDR1 MNHNY and CDR2 SVGAGI come from the germline V gene (reference sequence). V gave up 6 bases and J gave up 2 bases, with 13 bases separating them. This CDR3 spans 14 amino acids. CDR3 in amino acids: CASSLEGGNTEAFF. As DNA, the CDR3 is TGTGCCAGCAGCCTTGAGGGAGGAAACACTGAAGCTTTCTTT.

The chain joins TRBV5-1 to TRBJ2-5; 7 bases are shared with TRBD2. CDR1 and CDR2 (germline): SGHRS, YFSETQ. The CDR3 contains 14 residues. V was clipped by 0 bases and J by 5 bases; unmatched bases: 4. CDR3 loop: CASSLVGGSETQYF. CDR3 sequence (DNA): TGCGCCAGCAGCTTGGTGGGGGGGTCCGAGACCCAGTACTTC.

The chain employs TRBV7-6 and TRBJ2-4; D is uncertain. Trimming shortened V by 5 bases and J by 0 bases, and 8 bases separated the two germline ends. The germline gives CDR1 SGHVS, CDR2 FNYEAQ. The CDR3 is 14 amino acids. CDR3 nucleotide sequence: TGTGCCAGCAGCCTCCGGCTAGCCAAAAACATTCAGTACTTC. It codes for CASSLRLAKNIQYF.

This sequence joins TRBV5-1 and TRBJ2-1, with D possibly matching TRBD2 (6 bases). The CDR3 covers 19 residues. CDR1 SGHRS and CDR2 YFSETQ come from the germline V gene. The germline V and J ends were trimmed by 1 base and 5 bases, with 25 bases remaining between them. The CDR3 DNA reads as TGCGCCAGCAGCTTGAGAAGCTTGGGAGGCGGATGGTTTGACAATGAGCAGTTCTTC. Its translation: CASSLRSLGGGWFDNEQFF.

The chain employs TRBV7-9 and TRBJ2-7, with 7 bases that match TRBD2. The CDR3 sequence is 13 residues long. Germline-derived CDR1 and CDR2 are SEHNR and FQNEAQ (reference sequence). J lost 5 bases, V lost 6 bases, and 7 bases had no gene match. CDR3 nucleotide sequence: TGTGCCAGCAGTCGGGACTATGGGGACGAGCAGTACTTC. Amino acids: CASSRDYGDEQYF.

The chain uses TRBV13 and TRBJ1-3; D call uncertain. Per the germline V gene, CDR1 is PRHDT and CDR2 is FYEKMQ (reference sequence). This CDR3 comprises 15 residues. V shed 1 base and J shed 0 bases, with 7 bases lying between them. The CDR3 DNA is TGTGCCAGCAGCTTAGTCAGGCGCTCTGGAAACACCATATATTTT. The encoded protein is CASSLVRRSGNTIYF.

The chain has TRBV5-1 and TRBJ2-5; tentative D call: TRBD1 (5 bases). CDR3 length: 16 amino acids. Between the trimmed V and J ends, which lost 4 bases and 1 base, there was a span of 17 bases. Per germline, CDR1 SGHRS and CDR2 YFSETQ. CDR3 sequence: CASSRELGRAQETQYF. CDR3 coding DNA: TGCGCCAGCAGCCGAGAATTGGGCAGGGCCCAAGAGACCCAGTACTTC.

The chain uses TRBV9 and TRBJ2-3; TRBD1 might be the D (5 bases). V was trimmed by 1 base and J by 1 base, leaving 10 bases between them. CDR1 and CDR2 (germline): SGDLS, YYNGEE. This CDR3 comprises 15 residues. DNA for the CDR3: TGTGCCAGCAGCGTACAGGGATCGGGCACAGATACGCAGTATTTT. Its protein is CASSVQGSGTDTQYF.

This clone was counted a single time. The chain is built from TRBV18 and TRBJ2-2; 10 nucleotides match TRBD2. V gave up 2 bases and J gave up 0 bases; unmatched junction bases: 3. Germline lookup yields CDR1 KGHSH and CDR2 LQKENI. The CDR3 totals 17 residues. CDR3 sequence reads: CASSPTLAGANTGELFF. CDR3 nucleotide sequence: TGTGCCAGCTCACCAACTCTAGCGGGGGCGAACACCGGGGAGCTGTTTTTT.

The V call is TRBV5-1, the J call TRBJ2-7, with 11 bases aligning to TRBD2. Trimming removed 4 bases from V and 1 base from J; junction bases left unmatched: 4. This CDR3 contains 15 residues. CDR1 and CDR2 (germline): SGHRS, YFSETQ. The CDR3 DNA is TGCGCCAGCAGCCCCGTAGCGGGAGGGTCCTACGAGCAGTACTTC. As protein: CASSPVAGGSYEQYF.

The V gene is TRBV18, the J gene TRBJ2-3; TRBD2 matches 9 bases. J lost 5 bases, V lost 2 bases, and 8 bases had no gene match. CDR3 length: 16 residues. Per germline, CDR1 KGHSH and CDR2 LQKENI. CDR3 in amino acids: CASSPGVAGAGDTQYF. In DNA form, the CDR3 reads TGTGCCAGCTCACCAGGGGTAGCGGGAGCGGGAGATACGCAGTATTTT.

This sequence joins TRBV7-8 and TRBJ2-3; a weak D match, TRBD1 (5 bases). Germline values: CDR1 SGHVS, CDR2 FQNEAQ. The CDR3 has 16 amino acids. V was shortened by 5 bases and J by 2 bases, with 17 bases between the two germline ends. The CDR3 loop is CASSATRQTDTDTQYF. As DNA, the CDR3 is TGTGCCAGCAGCGCAACCAGACAGACTGACACAGATACGCAGTATTTT.